This T cell receptor beta chain was sequenced for a study of PD-L1 blockade in urothelial cancer. Germline V gives CDR1 MNHEY, CDR2 SVGAGI. Trimming shortened V by 5 bases and J by 4 bases, and 6 bases separated the two germline ends. CDR3 length: 12 residues. Sequencing used immunoSEQ multiplex PCR; TCRdb keeps in-frame clones, though not all of them. Here the sample spans some 22,000 clones, under 95% being singletons. Time point of the sample: peripheral blood 6 weeks after treatment start. The sequencing here drew on PBMCs, taken around atezolizumab (anti-PD-L1) treatment. This chain connects TRBV6-5 to TRBJ1-3; D gene unclear. This receptor was identified in an older woman with urothelial cancer. The CDR3, as DNA: TGTGCCAGCAGTAACGGGGGAAACACCATATATTTT. This gives the protein CASSNGGNTIYF.